Listed below are T cell receptor beta chains from one sample, sequenced in a study of cytomegalovirus exposure and HLA in healthy donors. Assay: immunoSEQ multiplex PCR; the TCRdb copy retains only in-frame clones and omits some. The table includes under 80,000 clones, less than 80% detected once. The sequencing input was PBMCs. The receptors stem from a middle-aged woman in good health and CMV-seronegative. Both conserved end residues are trimmed from each CDR3. Each record gives: D gene, V gene, clone size, CDR3 protein. D genes are given only for firm matches. Some rows mark clone size as missing; the rest say once, few, many or name a class of expanded clone.

TRBD1 | TRBV19 | - | ASTTGDRGLDQPQH
- | TRBV28 | - | ASSSSIAYEQY
TRBD1 | TRBV6-1 | - | ASSGTAGNTIY
- | TRBV11-2 | - | ASSLGGYNEQF
- | TRBV5-1 | - | ASSSTSIVYNEQF
- | TRBV28 | - | ASSLQGKGEKLF
- | TRBV6-5 | - | ASSPDSYNTGELF
TRBD2 | TRBV19 | - | ASRSTSGGRGYNEQF
TRBD2 | TRBV2 | - | ASSDDRTSGEETQY
- | TRBV18 | - | ASSPGTQETQY
- | TRBV2 | - | ASSVREGRTEAF
TRBD1 | TRBV9 | - | ASSVRTGGIYNEQF
TRBD2 | TRBV9 | - | ASSPTSGRVNEQF
- | TRBV7-2 | - | ASSSIRGTDTQY
- | TRBV19 | - | ASSIIGGGPESSGNTIY
- | TRBV7-2 | - | ASSVESYSNQPQH
TRBD1 | TRBV10-3 | - | AISGTGLGLGANVLT
TRBD1 | TRBV7-6 | - | ASTQTGDSYNEQF
- | TRBV2 | - | ATNRDSNQPQH
- | TRBV12-5 | - | ASGRTATNTEAF
- | TRBV29-1 | - | SVEGAHGAYEQY
TRBD1 | TRBV6-5 | - | ASSIQGAPYEQY
TRBD1 | TRBV19 | - | ASSTWTGTNTEAF
TRBD1 | TRBV25-1 | - | ASSESDRHPYEQY
TRBD2 | TRBV5-1 | - | ASSRTSGTTDTQY
- | TRBV28 | - | ASSLYGTSNTEAF
- | TRBV7-2 | - | ASSFTLGQGSGNTIY
TRBD2 | TRBV29-1 | - | SVNNGLAGGHEQF
TRBD2 | TRBV10-3 | - | AIRGGLAKV
- | TRBV28 | - | ASSSTRVHEQF
TRBD2 | TRBV30 | - | AWSFSREDRNEQF
TRBD2 | TRBV30 | - | AWRLAGVDGELF
- | TRBV25-1 | few | ATLAQGPKYEQY
- | TRBV28 | once | ASSLVEVHKNEQF
- | TRBV28 | - | ASSQRQASYEQY
TRBD1 | TRBV11-3 | - | ASSLRGGVQY
TRBD1 | TRBV5-1 | - | ASSLEGDRSNEKLF
TRBD1 | TRBV2 | few | ASTKGTVQNTEAF
- | TRBV7-2 | - | ASSFVAGTYEQY
- | TRBV19 | - | ASSIEGTWDQGSEQL
TRBD2 | TRBV30 | - | AWLTSGSYGEQF
TRBD1 | TRBV7-6 | - | ASSLVPTSSGTGNTGELF
- | TRBV9 | - | ASSADVQGYNNSPLH
TRBD2 | TRBV19 | - | ASSILAGGLTDTQY
- | TRBV5-4 | - | ASSLDRNTEAF
- | TRBV6-1 | large | ASSDLLDGTNVLT